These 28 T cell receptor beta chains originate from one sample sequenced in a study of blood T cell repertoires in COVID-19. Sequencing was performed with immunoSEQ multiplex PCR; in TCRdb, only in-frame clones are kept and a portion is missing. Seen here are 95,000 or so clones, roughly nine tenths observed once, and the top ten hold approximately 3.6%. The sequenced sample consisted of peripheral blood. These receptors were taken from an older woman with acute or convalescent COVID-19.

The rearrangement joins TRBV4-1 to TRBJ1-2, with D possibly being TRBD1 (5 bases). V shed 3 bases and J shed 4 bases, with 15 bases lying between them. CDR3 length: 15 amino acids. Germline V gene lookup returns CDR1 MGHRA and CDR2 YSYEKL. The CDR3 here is CASSQAPGEGYGYTF. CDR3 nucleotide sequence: TGCGCCAGCAGCCAGGCCCCGGGGGAAGGCTATGGCTACACCTTC.

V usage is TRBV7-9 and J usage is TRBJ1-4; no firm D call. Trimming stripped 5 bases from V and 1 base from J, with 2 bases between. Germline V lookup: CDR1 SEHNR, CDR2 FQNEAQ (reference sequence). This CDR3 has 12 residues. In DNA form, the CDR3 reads TGTGCCAGCAGCCGAACTAATGAAAAACTGTTTTTT. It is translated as CASSRTNEKLFF.

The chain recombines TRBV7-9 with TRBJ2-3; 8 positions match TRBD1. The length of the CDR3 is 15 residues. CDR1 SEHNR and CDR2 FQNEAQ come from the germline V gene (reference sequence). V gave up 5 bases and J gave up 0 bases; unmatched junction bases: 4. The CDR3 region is CASSITGGSTDTQYF. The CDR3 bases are TGTGCCAGCAGCATAACAGGGGGTAGCACAGATACGCAGTATTTT.

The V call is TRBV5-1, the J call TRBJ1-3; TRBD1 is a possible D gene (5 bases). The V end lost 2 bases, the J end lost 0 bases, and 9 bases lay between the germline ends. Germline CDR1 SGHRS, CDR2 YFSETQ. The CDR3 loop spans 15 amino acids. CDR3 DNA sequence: TGCGCCAGCAGCTTTGGTGACAGCTCTGGAAACACCATATATTTT. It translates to CASSFGDSSGNTIYF.

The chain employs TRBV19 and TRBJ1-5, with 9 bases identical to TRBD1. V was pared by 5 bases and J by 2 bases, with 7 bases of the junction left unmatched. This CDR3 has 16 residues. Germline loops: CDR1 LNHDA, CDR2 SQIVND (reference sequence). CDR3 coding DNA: TGTGCCAGTAGTTTAGGACAGGGGATGGGCAATCAGCCCCAGCATTTT. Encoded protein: CASSLGQGMGNQPQHF.

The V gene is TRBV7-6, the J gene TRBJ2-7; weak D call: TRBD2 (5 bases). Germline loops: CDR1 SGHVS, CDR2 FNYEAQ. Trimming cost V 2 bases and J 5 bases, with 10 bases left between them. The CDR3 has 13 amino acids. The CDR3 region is CASSLFTGNEQYF. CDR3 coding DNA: TGTGCCAGCAGCTTATTCACGGGAAACGAGCAGTACTTC.

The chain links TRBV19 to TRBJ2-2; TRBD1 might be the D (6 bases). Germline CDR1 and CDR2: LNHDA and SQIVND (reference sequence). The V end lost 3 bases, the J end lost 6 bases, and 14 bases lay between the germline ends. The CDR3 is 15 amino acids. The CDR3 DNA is TGTGCCAGTAGTATGGGTCAGGGGATTTCCGGGGAGCTGTTTTTT. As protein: CASSMGQGISGELFF.

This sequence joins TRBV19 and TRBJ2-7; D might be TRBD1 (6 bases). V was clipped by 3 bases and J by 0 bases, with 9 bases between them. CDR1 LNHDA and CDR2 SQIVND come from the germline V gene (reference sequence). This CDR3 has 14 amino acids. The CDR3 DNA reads TGTGCCAGTAGTATGGACAGCTACTCCTACGAGCAGTACTTC. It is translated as CASSMDSYSYEQYF.

CDR3 coding DNA: TGTGCCAGCAGCCCACAGGGACAGGGGAATTCACCCCTCCACTTT. Residues: CASSPQGQGNSPLHF. V gene TRBV7-9 combines with J gene TRBJ1-6; 10 nucleotides line up with TRBD1. The V gene's germline CDR1 is SEHNR and CDR2 FQNEAQ (reference sequence). The CDR3 sequence is 15 residues long. Losses at the gene ends were 5 bases for V and 7 bases for J; bases not matched to a gene: 5.

In DNA form, the CDR3 reads TGTGCCAGCAACGGAGGGCAATACTATGGCTACACCTTC. This sequence encodes CASNGGQYYGYTF. The gene calls are TRBV6-5 and TRBJ1-2; no firm D call. The CDR3 contains 13 residues. From germline, CDR1 is MNHEY and CDR2 SVGAGI. V was cut by 7 bases and J by 3 bases, with 12 bases left in between.

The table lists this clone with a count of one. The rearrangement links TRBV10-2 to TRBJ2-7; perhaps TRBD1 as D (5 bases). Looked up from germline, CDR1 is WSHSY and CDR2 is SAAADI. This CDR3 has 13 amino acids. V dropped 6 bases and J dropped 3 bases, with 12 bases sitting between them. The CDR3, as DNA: TGCGCCAGCAGGAGATCGGACAACTACGAGCAGTACTTC. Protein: CASRRSDNYEQYF.

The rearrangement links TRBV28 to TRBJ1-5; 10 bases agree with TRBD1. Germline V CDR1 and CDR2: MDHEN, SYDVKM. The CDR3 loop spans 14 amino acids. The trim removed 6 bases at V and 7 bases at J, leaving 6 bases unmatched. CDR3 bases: TGTGCCAGCAGGCGGACAGGGGGTTTCCAGCCCCAGCATTTT. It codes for CASRRTGGFQPQHF.

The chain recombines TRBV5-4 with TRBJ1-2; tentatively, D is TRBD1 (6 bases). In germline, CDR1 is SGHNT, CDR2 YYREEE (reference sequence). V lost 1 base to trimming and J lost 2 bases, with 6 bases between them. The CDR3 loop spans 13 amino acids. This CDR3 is CASSLQGNYGYTF. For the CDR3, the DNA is TGTGCCAGCAGCTTGCAGGGGAACTATGGCTACACCTTC.

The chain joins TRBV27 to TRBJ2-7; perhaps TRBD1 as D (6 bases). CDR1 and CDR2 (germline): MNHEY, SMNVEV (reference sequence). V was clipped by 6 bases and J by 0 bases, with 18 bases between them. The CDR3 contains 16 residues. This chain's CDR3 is CASREAGTRSSYEQYV. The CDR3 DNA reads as TGTGCCAGCAGGGAGGCCGGGACAAGAAGCTCCTACGAGCAGTACGTC.

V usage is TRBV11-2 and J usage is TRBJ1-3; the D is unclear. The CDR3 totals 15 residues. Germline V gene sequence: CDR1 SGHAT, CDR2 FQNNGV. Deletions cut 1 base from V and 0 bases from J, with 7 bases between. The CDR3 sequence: CASSLALLSGNTIYF. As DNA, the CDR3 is TGTGCCAGCAGCTTAGCTCTCCTCTCTGGAAACACCATATATTTT.

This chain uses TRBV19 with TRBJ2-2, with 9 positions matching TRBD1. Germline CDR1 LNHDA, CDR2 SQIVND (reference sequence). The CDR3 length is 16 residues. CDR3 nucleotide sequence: TGTGCGATAGGCACAGGGGGCCCCCTGAACACCGGGGAGCTGTTTTTT. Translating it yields CAIGTGGPLNTGELFF.

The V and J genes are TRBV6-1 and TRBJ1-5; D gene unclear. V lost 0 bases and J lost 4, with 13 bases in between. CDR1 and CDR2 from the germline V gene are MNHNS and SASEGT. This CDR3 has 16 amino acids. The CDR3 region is CASSEAWNSQNQPQHF. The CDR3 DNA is TGTGCCAGCAGTGAAGCCTGGAACAGCCAAAATCAGCCCCAGCATTTT.

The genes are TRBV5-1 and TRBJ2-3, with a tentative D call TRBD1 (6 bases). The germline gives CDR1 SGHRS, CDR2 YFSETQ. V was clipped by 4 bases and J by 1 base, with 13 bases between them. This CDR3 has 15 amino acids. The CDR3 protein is CASSQTGPGTDTQYF. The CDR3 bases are TGCGCCAGCAGCCAAACAGGGCCCGGCACAGATACGCAGTATTTT.

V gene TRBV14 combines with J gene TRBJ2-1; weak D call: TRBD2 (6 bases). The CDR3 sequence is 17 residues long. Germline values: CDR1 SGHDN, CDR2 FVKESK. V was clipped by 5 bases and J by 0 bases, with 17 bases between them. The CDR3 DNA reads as TGTGCCAGCAGCAGATATGGAGGGGAAAGCTCCTACAATGAGCAGTTCTTC. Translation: CASSRYGGESSYNEQFF.

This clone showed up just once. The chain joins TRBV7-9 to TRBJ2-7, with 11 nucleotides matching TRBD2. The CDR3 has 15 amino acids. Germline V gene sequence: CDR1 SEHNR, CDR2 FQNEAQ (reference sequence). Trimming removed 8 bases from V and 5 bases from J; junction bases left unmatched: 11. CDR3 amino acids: CASWVEGLAADEQYF. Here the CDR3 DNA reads TGTGCCAGCTGGGTTGAGGGACTAGCGGCTGACGAGCAGTACTTC.

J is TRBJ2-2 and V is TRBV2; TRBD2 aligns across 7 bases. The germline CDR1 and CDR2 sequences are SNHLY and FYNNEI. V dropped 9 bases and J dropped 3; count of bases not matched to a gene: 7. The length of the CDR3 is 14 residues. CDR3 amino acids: CASLRERDTGELFF. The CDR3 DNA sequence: TGTGCCAGTTTGCGGGAGAGGGACACCGGGGAGCTGTTTTTT.

CDR3 in amino acids: CASSIEQSTEAFF. CDR3 coding DNA: TGTGCCAGTAGTATCGAACAGAGCACTGAAGCTTTCTTT. The V gene is TRBV19, the J gene TRBJ1-1; no definite D call. Trimming pared 3 bases from V and 4 bases from J, leaving 9 bases between. This CDR3 spans 13 amino acids. The V gene's germline CDR1 is LNHDA and CDR2 SQIVND (reference sequence).

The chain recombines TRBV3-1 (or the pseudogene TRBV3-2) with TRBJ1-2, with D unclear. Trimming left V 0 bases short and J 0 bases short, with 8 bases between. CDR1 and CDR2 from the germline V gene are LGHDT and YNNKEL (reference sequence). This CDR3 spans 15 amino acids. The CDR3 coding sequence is TGTGCCAGCAGCCAAGATCTAAGTACTAACTATGGCTACACCTTC. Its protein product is CASSQDLSTNYGYTF.

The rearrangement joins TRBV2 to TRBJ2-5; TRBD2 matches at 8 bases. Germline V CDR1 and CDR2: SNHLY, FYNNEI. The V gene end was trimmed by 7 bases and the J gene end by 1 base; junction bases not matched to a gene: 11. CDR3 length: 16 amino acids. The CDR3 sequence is CASNRGGSRVQETQYF. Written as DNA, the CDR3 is TGTGCCAGCAACCGGGGGGGGAGTAGGGTCCAAGAGACCCAGTACTTC.

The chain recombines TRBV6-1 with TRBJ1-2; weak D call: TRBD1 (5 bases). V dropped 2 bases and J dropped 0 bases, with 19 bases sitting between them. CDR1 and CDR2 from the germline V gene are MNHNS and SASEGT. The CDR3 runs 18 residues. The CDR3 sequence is CASSESKGGAGTNYGYTF. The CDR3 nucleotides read TGTGCCAGCAGTGAAAGCAAGGGAGGGGCAGGGACTAACTATGGCTACACCTTC.

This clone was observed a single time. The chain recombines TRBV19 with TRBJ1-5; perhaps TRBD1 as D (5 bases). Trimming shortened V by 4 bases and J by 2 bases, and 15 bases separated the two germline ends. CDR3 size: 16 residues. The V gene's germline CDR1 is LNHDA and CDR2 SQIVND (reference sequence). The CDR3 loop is CASSTRGGAGNQPQHF. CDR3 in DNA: TGTGCCAGTAGTACCCGAGGAGGGGCCGGCAATCAGCCCCAGCATTTT. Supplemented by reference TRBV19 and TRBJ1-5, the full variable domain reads DGGITQSPKYLFRKEGQNVTLSCEQNLNHDAMYWYRQDPGQGLRLIYYSQIVNDFQKGDIAEGYSVSREKKESFPLTVTSAQKNPTAFYLCASSTRGGAGNQPQHFGDGTRLSIL.

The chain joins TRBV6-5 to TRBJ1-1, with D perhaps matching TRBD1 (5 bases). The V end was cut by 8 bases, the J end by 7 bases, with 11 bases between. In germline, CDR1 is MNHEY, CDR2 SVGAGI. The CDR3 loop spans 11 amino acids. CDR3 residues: CASSGTLEAFF. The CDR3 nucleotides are TGTGCCAGCTCCGGGACTCTTGAAGCTTTCTTT.

CDR3 loop: CASSTGTSGPYNEQFF. In DNA form, the CDR3 reads TGTGCCAGCAGCACCGGGACTAGCGGGCCCTACAATGAGCAGTTCTTC. The V call is TRBV7-9, the J call TRBJ2-1; TRBD2 aligns across 12 bases. CDR1 and CDR2 (germline): SEHNR, FQNEAQ (reference sequence). Trimming cost V 5 bases and J 2 bases; bases outside gene matches: 4. The CDR3 loop spans 16 amino acids.